The rows below give T cell receptor beta chains drawn from one sample of a study of CD8+ T cells in alopecia areata. Here immunoSEQ multiplex PCR was the method, and the copy in TCRdb shows in-frame clones only, minus some. The repertoire holds some 120,000 clones, with 47% as singletons. The specimen was NKG2D-low CD8+ T cells sorted from blood. Every receptor here comes from a human donor with alopecia areata. The CDR3 runs from the conserved cysteine through the conserved F or W. D genes are given only for firm matches. The listing skips clone size in some rows; elsewhere it reads once, few, many or a size class.

D: TRBD1; V: TRBV13; J: TRBJ1-2; size: -; DNA: TGTGCCAGCAGGGTACAGGGGGCGCTCGGCTACACCTTC; CDR3: CASRVQGALGYTF
D: TRBD1; V: TRBV29-1; J: TRBJ2-1; size: -; DNA: TGCAGCGTTGAAGATTGGTCGCAGGGGGCCCTCAAAGGTCCCCAAACCAATGAGCAGTTCTTC; CDR3: CSVEDWSQGALKGPQTNEQFF
D: -; V: TRBV27; J: TRBJ2-2; size: -; DNA: TGTGCCAGCAGTTTAGTGGGCGGGGAGCTGTTTTTT; CDR3: CASSLVGGELFF
D: -; V: TRBV30; J: TRBJ1-1; size: -; DNA: TGTGCCTGGAGTTGGGGGAACACTGAAGCTTTCTTT; CDR3: CAWSWGNTEAFF
D: TRBD2; V: TRBV29-1; J: TRBJ2-1; size: -; DNA: TGCAGCGTCGACGGGCTAGCGGGAGTCAATGAGCAGTTCTTC; CDR3: CSVDGLAGVNEQFF
D: -; V: TRBV29-1; J: TRBJ1-1; size: few; DNA: TGCAGCGCCGTCGACGGAGAGAACACTGAAGCTTTCTTT; CDR3: CSAVDGENTEAFF
D: -; V: TRBV29-1; J: TRBJ1-1; size: few; DNA: TGCAGCGTTCAGGGAGGGAACACTGAAGCTTTCTTT; CDR3: CSVQGGNTEAFF
D: TRBD1; V: TRBV30; J: TRBJ1-6; size: -; DNA: TGTGCTGCGCACCGGACAGGAAATTCACCCCTCCACTTT; CDR3: CAAHRTGNSPLHF
D: TRBD2; V: TRBV27; J: TRBJ2-7; size: -; DNA: TGTGCCAGCAGTCAAAGGACTAGCCGCGTTGGCTACGAGCAGTACTTC; CDR3: CASSQRTSRVGYEQYF
D: -; V: TRBV2; J: TRBJ2-7; size: few; DNA: TGTGCCAGCAGGAAGACAGGCTACGAGCAGTACTTC; CDR3: CASRKTGYEQYF
D: -; V: TRBV29-1; J: TRBJ1-2; size: -; DNA: TGCAGCGTTGATCGGGGAGATGGCTACACCTTC; CDR3: CSVDRGDGYTF
D: -; V: TRBV9; J: TRBJ2-3; size: few; DNA: TGTGCCAGCAGCGTGGCGGGGGCCACAGATACGCAGTATTTT; CDR3: CASSVAGATDTQYF
D: -; V: TRBV7-9; J: TRBJ2-5; size: few; DNA: TGTGCCAGCAGCTTAGCCGGGAAAGAGACCCAGTACTTC; CDR3: CASSLAGKETQYF
D: -; V: TRBV27; J: TRBJ2-4; size: -; DNA: TGTGCCAGCAGTTTAATACAGGGCGGGTCGAACATTCAGTACTTC; CDR3: CASSLIQGGSNIQYF
D: -; V: TRBV9; J: TRBJ1-1; size: -; DNA: TGTGCCAGCAGCGTATCCGGGATCACTGAAGCTTTCTTT; CDR3: CASSVSGITEAFF
D: TRBD2; V: TRBV2; J: TRBJ2-2; size: -; DNA: TGTGCCAGCCACCCACTAGCGGAGAACACCGGGGAGCTGTTTTTT; CDR3: CASHPLAENTGELFF
D: -; V: TRBV7-9; J: TRBJ2-7; size: once; DNA: TGTGCCAGCAGCTTGGGATCCTACGAGCAGTACTTC; CDR3: CASSLGSYEQYF
D: -; V: TRBV6-6; J: TRBJ2-1; size: few; DNA: TGTGCCAGCAGTTCAGAGGGCCACAATGAGCAGTTCTTC; CDR3: CASSSEGHNEQFF
D: -; V: TRBV7-9; J: TRBJ2-5; size: -; DNA: TGTGCCACCCGCCTGCAAGGGAAAGAGACCCAGTACTTC; CDR3: CATRLQGKETQYF
D: TRBD2; V: TRBV27; J: TRBJ2-3; size: -; DNA: TGTGCCAGCAGTGGGACTAGTACAGATACGCAGTATTTT; CDR3: CASSGTSTDTQYF
D: -; V: TRBV27; J: TRBJ1-2; size: -; DNA: TGTGCCAGCCAAGGACCCCTAGCTGGAGGCTACACCTTC; CDR3: CASQGPLAGGYTF
D: -; V: TRBV29-1; J: TRBJ2-7; size: -; DNA: TGCAGCGTTGGGGGGGCTAATGACTACGAGCAGTACTTC; CDR3: CSVGGANDYEQYF
D: -; V: TRBV29-1; J: TRBJ2-6; size: -; DNA: TGCAGCGCCCTGGTGGTGACCAACGTCCTGACTTTC; CDR3: CSALVVTNVLTF
D: -; V: TRBV7-9; J: TRBJ2-7; size: few; DNA: TGTGCCAGCAGCTTAGCAGGGAGCTCCTACGAGCAGTACTTC; CDR3: CASSLAGSSYEQYF
D: -; V: TRBV15; J: TRBJ2-1; size: -; DNA: TGTGCCACCAGCAGAGTTGTCGGGACCTACAATGAGCAGTTCTTC; CDR3: CATSRVVGTYNEQFF
D: TRBD1; V: TRBV29-1; J: TRBJ2-7; size: -; DNA: TGCAGCGTTGAAGATGTCCCCGGGACAGGGGGCAACGAGCAGTACTTC; CDR3: CSVEDVPGTGGNEQYF
D: TRBD2; V: TRBV9; J: TRBJ2-2; size: -; DNA: TGTGCCAGCAGCGTCACTAGCGGGACCGACACCGGGGAGCTGTTTTTT; CDR3: CASSVTSGTDTGELFF
D: -; V: TRBV30; J: TRBJ1-1; size: -; DNA: TGTGCCTGGAGTGATGAAAACAGTGCGAACACTGAAGCTTTCTTT; CDR3: CAWSDENSANTEAFF
D: -; V: TRBV29-1; J: TRBJ1-2; size: few; DNA: TGCAGCGGTATAACCGGGACGGACTATGGCTACACCTTC; CDR3: CSGITGTDYGYTF
D: -; V: TRBV29-1; J: TRBJ2-1; size: few; DNA: TGCAGCGTTGAAGCAAGTCCCTACAATGAGCAGTTCTTC; CDR3: CSVEASPYNEQFF
D: TRBD2; V: TRBV29-1; J: TRBJ2-2; size: -; DNA: TGCAGCGTTGAAGATAGGGGGACTAGCGACGGGGAGCTGTTTTTT; CDR3: CSVEDRGTSDGELFF
D: -; V: TRBV7-9; J: TRBJ2-1; size: few; DNA: TGTGCCAGCAGCTTAGCAGCCCTAGGATCTGAGCAGTTCTTC; CDR3: CASSLAALGSEQFF
D: TRBD2; V: TRBV29-1; J: TRBJ2-7; size: -; DNA: TGCAGCGTCATTAGTCCCAGCGGGATAAACGAGCAGTACTTC; CDR3: CSVISPSGINEQYF
D: TRBD2; V: TRBV30; J: TRBJ2-7; size: -; DNA: TGTGCCGGAAGGGCTAGCGGTGGTGGCGGGCAGTACTTC; CDR3: CAGRASGGGGQYF
D: -; V: TRBV29-1; J: TRBJ2-7; size: -; DNA: TGCAGCGTTCTGGACGGCTACGAGCAGTACTTC; CDR3: CSVLDGYEQYF
D: TRBD2; V: TRBV29-1; J: TRBJ2-1; size: -; DNA: TGCAGCGGAGGGACTAGCGGATACAATGAGCAGTTCTTC; CDR3: CSGGTSGYNEQFF
D: -; V: TRBV29-1; J: TRBJ2-7; size: few; DNA: TGCAGCGTTTACAGTGTCCAATCCTACGAGCAGTACTTC; CDR3: CSVYSVQSYEQYF
D: TRBD2; V: TRBV15; J: TRBJ2-1; size: -; DNA: TGTGCCACCAGCAGAGAGGCGGGGGAGGTCAATGAGCAGTTCTTC; CDR3: CATSREAGEVNEQFF
D: TRBD1; V: TRBV5-6; J: TRBJ2-7; size: few; DNA: TGTGCCAGCAGCTCTACAGGGGGCGAGCAGTACTTC; CDR3: CASSSTGGEQYF